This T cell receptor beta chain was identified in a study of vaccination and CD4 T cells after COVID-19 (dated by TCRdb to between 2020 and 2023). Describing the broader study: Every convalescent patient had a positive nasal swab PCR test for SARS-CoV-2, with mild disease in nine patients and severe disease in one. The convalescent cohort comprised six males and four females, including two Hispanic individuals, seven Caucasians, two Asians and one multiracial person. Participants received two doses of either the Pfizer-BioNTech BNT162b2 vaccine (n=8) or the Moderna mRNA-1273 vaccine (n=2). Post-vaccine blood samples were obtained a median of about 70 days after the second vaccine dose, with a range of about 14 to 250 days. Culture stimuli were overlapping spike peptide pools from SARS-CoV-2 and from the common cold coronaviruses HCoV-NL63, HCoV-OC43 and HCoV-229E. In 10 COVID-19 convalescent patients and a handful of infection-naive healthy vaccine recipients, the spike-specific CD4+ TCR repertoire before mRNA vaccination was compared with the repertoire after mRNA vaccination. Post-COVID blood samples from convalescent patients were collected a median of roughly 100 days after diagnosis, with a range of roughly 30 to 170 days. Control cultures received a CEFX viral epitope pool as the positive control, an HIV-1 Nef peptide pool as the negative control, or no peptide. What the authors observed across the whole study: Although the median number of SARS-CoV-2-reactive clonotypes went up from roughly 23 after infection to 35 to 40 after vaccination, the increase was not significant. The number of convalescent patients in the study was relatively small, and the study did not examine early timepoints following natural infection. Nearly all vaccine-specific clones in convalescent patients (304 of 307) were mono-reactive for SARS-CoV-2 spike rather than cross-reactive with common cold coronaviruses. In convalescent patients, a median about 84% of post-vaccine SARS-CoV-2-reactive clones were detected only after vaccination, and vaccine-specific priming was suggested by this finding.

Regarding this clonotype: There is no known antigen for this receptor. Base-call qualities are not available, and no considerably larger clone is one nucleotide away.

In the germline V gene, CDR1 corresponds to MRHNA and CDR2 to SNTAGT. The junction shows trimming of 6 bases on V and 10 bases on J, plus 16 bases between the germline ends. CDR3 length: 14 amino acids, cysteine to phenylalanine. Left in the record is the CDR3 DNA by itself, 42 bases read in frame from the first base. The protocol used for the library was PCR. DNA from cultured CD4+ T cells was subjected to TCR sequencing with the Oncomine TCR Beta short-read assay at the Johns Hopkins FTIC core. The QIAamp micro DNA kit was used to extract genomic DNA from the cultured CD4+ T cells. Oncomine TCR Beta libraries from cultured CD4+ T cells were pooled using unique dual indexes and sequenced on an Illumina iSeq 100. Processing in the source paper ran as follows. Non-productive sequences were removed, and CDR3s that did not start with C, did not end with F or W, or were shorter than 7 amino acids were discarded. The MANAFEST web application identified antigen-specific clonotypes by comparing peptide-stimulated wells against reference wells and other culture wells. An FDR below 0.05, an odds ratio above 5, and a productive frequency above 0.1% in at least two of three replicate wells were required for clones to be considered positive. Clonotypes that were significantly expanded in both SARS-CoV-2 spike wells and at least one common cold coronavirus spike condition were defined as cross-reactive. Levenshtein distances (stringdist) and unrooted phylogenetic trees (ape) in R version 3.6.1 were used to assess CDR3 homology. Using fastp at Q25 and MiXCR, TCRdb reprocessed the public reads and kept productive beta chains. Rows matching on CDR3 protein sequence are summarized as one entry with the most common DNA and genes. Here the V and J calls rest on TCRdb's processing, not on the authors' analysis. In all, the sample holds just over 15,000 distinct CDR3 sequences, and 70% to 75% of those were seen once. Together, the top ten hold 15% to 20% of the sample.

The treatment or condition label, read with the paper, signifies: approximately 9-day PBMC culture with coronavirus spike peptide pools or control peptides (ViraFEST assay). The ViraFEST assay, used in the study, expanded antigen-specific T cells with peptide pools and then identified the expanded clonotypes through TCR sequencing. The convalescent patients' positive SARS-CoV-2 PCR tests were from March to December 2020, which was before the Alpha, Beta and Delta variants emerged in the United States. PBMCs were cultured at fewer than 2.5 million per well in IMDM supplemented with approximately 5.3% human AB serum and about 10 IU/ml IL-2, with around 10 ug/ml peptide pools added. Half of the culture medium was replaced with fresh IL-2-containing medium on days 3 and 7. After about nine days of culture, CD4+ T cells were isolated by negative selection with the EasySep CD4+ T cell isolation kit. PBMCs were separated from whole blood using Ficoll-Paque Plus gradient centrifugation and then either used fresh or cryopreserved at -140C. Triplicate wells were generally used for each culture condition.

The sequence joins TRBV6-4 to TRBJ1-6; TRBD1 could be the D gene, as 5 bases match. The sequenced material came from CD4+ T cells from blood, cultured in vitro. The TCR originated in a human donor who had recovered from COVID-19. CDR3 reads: CASRLGGAKSPLHF. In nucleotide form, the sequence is TGTGCCAGCAGACTCGGAGGGGCTAAATCACCCCTCCACTTT.